This T cell receptor beta chain came from a study of identical twins (dated by TCRdb to 2016 to 2017). For the wider study: TCR alpha and beta repertoires from monozygotic twins, unrelated adults of various ages and cord blood were deep-sequenced to test whether fetal clonotypes persist. Replicate twin experiments were performed at different times using different library preparation protocols to rule out contamination. General study outcomes and caveats: Because the same donors could not be followed over many years, the conclusions depended on cross-sectional statistical analysis. Out-of-frame TCR alpha sequences shared between twins showed an excess of low generation-probability sequences compared with coincidental sharing between unrelated individuals. Out-of-frame TCR alpha sharing in monozygotic twins was systematically underestimated by recombination models, whereas sharing between unrelated individuals was in agreement with the recombination models. In beta out-of-frame sequences, excess twin sharing was weaker, because having fewer shared sequences lowered the signal-to-noise ratio. Abundant cord blood beta clonotypes had fewer insertions, young adult naive repertoires showed a similar but weaker trend, and memory repertoires showed no such trend. Zero-insertion analyses could be partly confounded by invariant T cells such as MAIT and iNKT, though diverse VJ usage argued against such confounding for most clonotypes.

Trimming accounts for 2 bases at V and 3 bases at J, while the number of junction bases matched to no gene is 8. From the cysteine up to the phenylalanine, the CDR3 has a length of 17 residues. The only DNA kept is the CDR3, 51 bases in frame from the first base. CDR1 MNHEY and CDR2 SVGEGT were looked up in the germline V gene. This clonotype was detected only a few times. The antigen it recognizes is unknown. No base qualities exist here, and no much larger clone lies one base off it. To prepare the library, 5' RACE was applied. Sequencing used an Illumina HiSeq 2000. A universal primer binding site was introduced by template switching, and a unique molecular identifier was present in the final cDNA, enabling accurate counting of TCR cDNA molecules. Specific primers in the conserved constant-segment region were used to synthesize first-strand cDNA for the TCR alpha and beta chains. To control for contamination, each cDNA library was double barcoded with a SMART-Mk sample barcode plus Illumina barcodes. Two successive PCR steps introduced TruSeq adapter sequences along with Illumina sample barcodes. The TCR alpha and beta cDNA libraries were sequenced on the Illumina HiSeq platform using custom primers. Processing in the source paper ran as follows. MiGEC was used to process raw reads and extract unique molecular identifiers, and MiXCR was used to find CDR3 positions. For each individual, recombination models were inferred using an EM algorithm with the repgenHMM and IGoR tools. Shared clonotype analysis was performed with the tcR package in R, normalizing sharing by the product of cloneset sizes. To study raw recombination without the effects of thymic and clonal selection, out-of-frame nonproductive sequences were analyzed. The public reads were run again by TCRdb, first through fastp at Q25 and then through MiXCR, and only productive beta chains were kept. Records with the same CDR3 protein are collapsed into one entry carrying the most frequent genes and DNA. These V and J calls rely on TCRdb rather than the paper's analysis. The sample has 700,000 or so distinct CDR3 sequences on record, less than 10% of them singletons. The biggest ten clones account for approximately 0.96% of the sample.

Only healthy Caucasian donors were included. Three pairs of female monozygotic twins, all aged 18 to 29 years, made up the twin cohort. Peripheral blood mononuclear cells were the source from which RNA for the TCR libraries was isolated. The data were also submitted as part of a second study, on yellow fever vaccine responses in identical twins. The second source states: According to the authors, in identical twins the way T cells responded to vaccination appeared partly convergent and partly personalized. In identical twins, the study followed T cell clones that responded to the vaccine with precision.

Material for sequencing was PBMCs. The TCR was taken from a woman aged 18-29 years in good health. The chain was built from TRBV6-2 or TRBV6-3 and TRBJ2-2; 8 junctional bases match TRBD2. The DNA reads TGTGCCAGCAGTTACCCGATTAGCGGGGTGTACACCGGGGAGCTGTTTTTT. Its translation is CASSYPISGVYTGELFF.